This is a list of T cell receptor beta chains from one sample in a study of cytomegalovirus exposure and HLA in healthy donors. Sequencing was performed with immunoSEQ multiplex PCR; in TCRdb, only in-frame clones are kept and a portion is missing. The table shows about 150,000 clones, with approximately 72% occurring only once. Sequenced input: PBMCs. The receptors were gathered from a young man in good health and CMV-seronegative. Each CDR3 is given with its conserved first and last residue. D genes are given only for firm matches. Clone size is given for some rows only: seen once, a few or many times, or a class if the clone is expanded.

j_call clone_size v_call d_call cdr3_nt cdr3_aa
TRBJ2-3 - TRBV4-3 - TGCGCCAGCAGCCAAGATCAGCCAGGAGGCGGGGGCTTAGATACGCAGTATTTT CASSQDQPGGGGLDTQYF
TRBJ2-5 once TRBV11-2 TRBD1 TGTGCCAGCATCACCCCGGGGACAGGGGAGCAAGAGACCCAGTACTTC CASITPGTGEQETQYF
TRBJ2-7 - TRBV5-4 - TGTGCCAGCAGCTTTGGTGGCAGTGGGCCCTACGAGCAGTACTTC CASSFGGSGPYEQYF
TRBJ1-1 - TRBV27 - TGTGCCAGCACCGGGACACCCATGAACACTGAAGCTTTCTTT CASTGTPMNTEAFF
TRBJ2-1 - TRBV5-4 TRBD1 TGTGCCAGCAGCTTCGGTATACAGGGGGGTTCCTACAATGAGCAGTTCTTC CASSFGIQGGSYNEQFF
TRBJ2-7 - TRBV4-1 - TGCGCCAGCAGCCGAACACTAGCCGCCTACGAGCAGTACTTC CASSRTLAAYEQYF
TRBJ2-1 - TRBV18 TRBD1 TGTGCCAGCCTCGGGACAGTACAGGGGGATGAGCAGTTCTTC CASLGTVQGDEQFF
TRBJ2-3 - TRBV15 TRBD2 TGTGCCACCAGGCTCGGCGGGAGGCATACGCAGTATTTT CATRLGGRHTQYF
TRBJ2-7 - TRBV4-1 - TGCGCCAGCAGCCAAGCCGCTTTGGACTACGTTTGGTACGAGCAGTACTTC CASSQAALDYVWYEQYF
TRBJ2-5 few TRBV15 - TGTGCCACCAGCCAACAAGAGACCCAGTACTTC CATSQQETQYF
TRBJ2-3 - TRBV27 TRBD1 TGTGCCAGCAGTTTATACCCCGCCGACAGGGTGAGGCGAGATACGCAGTATTTT CASSLYPADRVRRDTQYF
TRBJ2-3 - TRBV19 TRBD2 TGTGCCAGTAAGGCCCCGGCGGGCCGCCCGGGACTAGCGGGGAGCACAGATACGCAGTATTTT CASKAPAGRPGLAGSTDTQYF
TRBJ2-5 few TRBV7-2 TRBD1 TGTGCCAGCAGCCCAGGGGGTACAGAGACCCAGTACTTC CASSPGGTETQYF
TRBJ1-1 - TRBV7-9 - TGTGCCAGCAGGTTCGGGGACATGAACACTGAAGCTTTCTTT CASRFGDMNTEAFF
TRBJ2-1 - TRBV13 - TGTGCCAGCAGCTCGCTTAGAGACTACAATGAGCAGTTCTTC CASSSLRDYNEQFF
TRBJ2-3 few TRBV7-9 TRBD2 TGTGCCAGCAGCTGGCGAGCGGGAGAGGGGGGTCCAGATACGCAGTATTTT CASSWRAGEGGPDTQYF
TRBJ2-4 - TRBV5-6 - TGTGCCAGCAGCTCTTACTTACCAACCCGGGCCAAAAACATTCAGTACTTC CASSSYLPTRAKNIQYF
TRBJ1-4 - TRBV5-4 TRBD1 TGTGCCAGCAGCACCGACAGGGCCGGAAATGAAAAACTGTTTTTT CASSTDRAGNEKLFF
TRBJ1-1 - TRBV18 - TGTGCCAGCTCGCGGGAAGCGGGATCGGGGTCTGAAGCTTTCTTT CASSREAGSGSEAFF
TRBJ2-3 - TRBV27 TRBD2 TGTGCCAGCAGTTTGGAGGTGGGAGCGGGAGGGTATGATACGCAGTATTTT CASSLEVGAGGYDTQYF
TRBJ2-7 few TRBV27 TRBD2 TGTGCCAGCAGTTTATCCCGACTAGCGGGAGACGAGCAGTACTTC CASSLSRLAGDEQYF
TRBJ1-3 - TRBV4-3 - TGCGCCAGCAGCCATCTCGCGCAGGCAACTGGAAACACCATATATTTT CASSHLAQATGNTIYF
TRBJ2-7 - TRBV7-9 - TGTGCCAGCAGCTTAGGAATAGGGGTGGGAGAGCAGTACTTC CASSLGIGVGEQYF
TRBJ2-1 - TRBV10-1 - TGCGCCAGCAGTCTACCAGGTTACGATGAGCAGTTCTTC CASSLPGYDEQFF
TRBJ1-1 - TRBV30 - TGTGCCTGGAGTGTAGAGCAGGGTTTTTTCTTT CAWSVEQGFFF